This paragraph reports one T cell receptor (beta chain). Its antigen is undetermined. This entry comes from a study of cytomegalovirus exposure and HLA in healthy donors. Study conclusions and caveats: Exclusion as indistinguishable affected some V segments, including TRBV6-2 and TRBV6-3. Highly shared sequence variants in one cluster were likely a sequencing artifact.

Germline CDR1 is MGHDK and CDR2 is SYGVNS. V was pared by 6 bases and J by 5 bases, with 10 bases between. This CDR3 contains 12 residues. PCR amplification relied on 60 Vbeta primers (plus 13 Jbeta primers). Repertoires were generated with immunoSEQ multiplex PCR, while TCRdb's copy carries only in-frame clones and drops some. The sample totals roughly 120,000 clones; its top ten clones hold approximately 3.8%. V gene TRBV25-1 combines with J gene TRBJ1-2; unclear D gene. The sample was PBMCs. This TCR derives from a man between 18 and 35 years old in good health and CMV-seronegative. DNA for the CDR3: TGTGCCAGCAGGAGGGCAGAGTATGGCTACACCTTC. This codes for CASRRAEYGYTF.